What follows are 27 T cell receptor beta chains derived from one specimen sequenced in a study of neurological immune-mediated disorders. TCRdb used MiXCR to reprocess the 5' RACE reads, holding one entry per CDR3 protein. The repertoire holds 87,000 or so distinct CDR3 sequences, with approximately 3.5% as singletons. The specimen was PBMCs. These TCRs come from a woman between 45 and 60 years old with multiple sclerosis.

This clonotype was detected many times. The CDR3 DNA is TGTGCCAGCAGTTACGTGGGGAGTGGACAGCCCCAGCATTTT. The encoded protein is CASSYVGSGQPQHF. The rearrangement joins TRBV6-2 or TRBV6-3 to TRBJ1-5; no clear D. Looked up from germline, CDR1 is MNHEY and CDR2 is SVGEGT. Trimming cost V 2 bases and J 7 bases, with 12 bases left between them. The CDR3 extends over 14 amino acids.

This clonotype came up many times. The chain joins TRBV6-5 to TRBJ1-2; tentatively, D is TRBD1 (5 bases). Germline CDR1 is MNHEY and CDR2 is SVGAGI. Trimming shortened V by 3 bases and J by 1 base, and 15 bases separated the two germline ends. There are 16 residues in the CDR3. CDR3 in DNA: TGTGCCAGCAGTTATTCGACCGGGACGGATAACTATGGCTACACCTTC. Translation: CASSYSTGTDNYGYTF.

The genes are TRBV20-1 and TRBJ2-7; D ambiguous. CDR3 size: 11 residues. V lost 7 bases to trimming and J lost 5 bases, with 12 bases between them. Germline CDR1 DFQATT, CDR2 SNEGSKA (reference sequence). This CDR3 is CSGRVGNEQYF. DNA for the CDR3: TGCAGTGGAAGGGTAGGGAACGAGCAGTACTTC.

This clonotype was observed many times. The chain links TRBV7-3 to TRBJ2-2; 9 bases map to TRBD1. The CDR3 loop spans 14 amino acids. V shed 5 bases, J shed 10 bases, and the junction held 8 bases outside the gene matches. The germline gives CDR1 SGHTA, CDR2 FQGTGA. This CDR3 is CASSTTGGGVELFF. CDR3 coding DNA: TGTGCCAGCAGCACTACAGGGGGCGGGGTGGAGCTGTTTTTT.

This clonotype appeared many times. The CDR3 bases are TGTGCCAGCAGCGGGGGACTAGCGGGGGTCGGGGAGCTGTTTTTT. This translates into CASSGGLAGVGELFF. This sequence joins TRBV11-3 and TRBJ2-2, with 14 positions matching TRBD2. Germline V lookup: CDR1 SGHNT, CDR2 YENEEA. This CDR3 contains 15 residues. Trimming at V came to 5 bases and at J to 7 bases, leaving 3 bases not matched to a gene.

This clonotype has ten or more counts. The gene calls are TRBV12-3 or TRBV12-4 and TRBJ2-1, with D hard to call. The ends were cut back, 3 bases at V and 9 bases at J, with 18 bases in the middle. This CDR3 has 15 amino acids. The CDR3 coding sequence is TGTGCCAGCAGTTTTTCAAGAAGGCCCGACGGTGAGCAGTTCTTC. Protein product: CASSFSRRPDGEQFF.

Only a few counts were recorded for this clonotype. Just one base apart from a much larger clone, this may be a read error. V is TRBV20-1 and J is TRBJ2-1, with 10 bases identical to TRBD2. Germline lookup yields CDR1 DFQATT and CDR2 SNEGSKA (reference sequence). V lost 3 bases, J lost 4 bases, and 9 bases stayed unmatched. This CDR3 spans 16 amino acids. The CDR3 loop is CSASFSGGKRYNEQFF. Written as DNA, the CDR3 is TGCAGTGCTAGTTTTAGCGGGGGGAAAAGGTACAATGAGCAGTTCTTC.

Worth noting for this clonotype: A much larger clone lies one base from this, so it may be a read error. The V call is TRBV20-1, the J call TRBJ1-5, with no clear D. CDR3 size: 13 residues. Germline V gene data show CDR1 as DFQATT and CDR2 as SNEGSKA (reference sequence). The DNA for the CDR3 is TGCAGTGCTAGTAGGACGTGGGATCAGCACCAGCATTTT. It translates to CSASRTWDQHQHF.

This clonotype was counted many times. The chain uses TRBV10-2 and TRBJ1-6; D unresolved. Trimming pared 8 bases from V and 3 bases from J, leaving 8 bases between. CDR1 and CDR2 from the germline V gene are WSHSY and SAAADI. The CDR3 contains 13 residues. CDR3 protein: CASAQNYNSPLHF. DNA of the CDR3: TGCGCCAGCGCCCAGAACTATAATTCACCCCTCCACTTT.

This clonotype was picked up many times. The chain is built from TRBV9 and TRBJ2-1; the match to TRBD2 covers 7 bases. This CDR3 has 14 residues. V lost 3 bases and J lost 8; bases outside the gene matches: 8. CDR1 is SGDLS, CDR2 YYNGEE, per germline. The CDR3 DNA reads as TGTGCCAGCAGCGGGGGACTGGGGAGGGATGAGCAGTTCTTC. Its protein is CASSGGLGRDEQFF.

This clonotype was seen at least ten times. The chain joins TRBV27 to TRBJ2-7; weak D call: TRBD2 (6 bases). Trimming stripped 5 bases from V and 6 bases from J, with 14 bases between. The CDR3 has 13 amino acids. Germline assignment: CDR1 MNHEY and CDR2 SMNVEV (reference sequence). CDR3 bases: TGTGCCAGCAGTCCACACGGGGGAACCGAGCAGTACTTC. Encoded protein: CASSPHGGTEQYF.

In this sample, this clonotype turned up many times. This chain uses TRBV5-1 with TRBJ2-3, with TRBD2 identical over 10 bases. The CDR3 is 16 residues long. Germline CDR1 SGHRS, CDR2 YFSETQ. V lost 2 bases to trimming and J lost 0 bases; unmatched junction nucleotides: 3. Written as DNA, the CDR3 is TGCGCCAGCAGCTTTCCACTAGCGGGAAGCACAGATACGCAGTATTTT. It translates to CASSFPLAGSTDTQYF.

In its sample, this clonotype was seen many times. The rearrangement links TRBV6-6 to TRBJ2-2; 7 bases align to TRBD2. The CDR3 is made up of 17 amino acids. The V segment lost 6 bases and the J segment 4 bases; nucleotides outside the gene matches: 14. The germline V gene encodes CDR1 MNHNY and CDR2 SVGAGI (reference sequence). CDR3 sequence (DNA): TGTGCCAGCAGCCTCGTTTCTACCGGGACTACCACCGGGGAGCTGTTTTTT. Encoded protein: CASSLVSTGTTTGELFF.

This clonotype was seen at least ten times. This chain uses TRBV5-5 with TRBJ1-5, with a possible D match to TRBD1 (5 bases). The V gene lost 1 base and the J gene lost 2 bases, with 13 bases spanning the gap. CDR1 and CDR2 from the germline V gene are SGHKS and YYEKEE (reference sequence). The CDR3 totals 16 residues. The CDR3 sequence is CASSLRGQVRNQPQHF. DNA of the CDR3: TGTGCCAGCAGCTTGAGGGGCCAGGTTCGCAATCAGCCCCAGCATTTT.

This clonotype was recorded many times. V and J are TRBV5-1 and TRBJ1-3; 9 positions agree with TRBD1. The CDR3 is 15 amino acids. Unmatched junction bases numbered 5, after V lost 5 bases and J lost 2 bases. Germline V gene sequence: CDR1 SGHRS, CDR2 YFSETQ. The CDR3 coding sequence is TGCGCCAGCAGGACAGGGGGGAGCACTGGAAACACCATATATTTT. It is translated as CASRTGGSTGNTIYF.

This clonotype was seen ten or more times. This CDR3 reads CATGTSGVYTQYF. DNA of the CDR3: TGTGCCACCGGGACTAGCGGGGTTTATACGCAGTATTTT. The chain couples TRBV7-2 to TRBJ2-3; 13 positions agree with TRBD2. The V gene's germline CDR1 is SGHTA and CDR2 FQGNSA. The V gene end was trimmed by 10 bases and the J gene end by 7 bases; junction bases not matched to a gene: 5. This CDR3 is built from 13 residues.

This chain uses TRBV5-6 with TRBJ2-7, with 9 bases matching TRBD1. Germline V gives CDR1 SGHDT, CDR2 YYEEEE. This CDR3 region has 14 residues. V dropped 3 bases and J dropped 4; count of bases not matched to a gene: 5. CDR3: CASSSWDRAYEQYF. The CDR3 bases are TGTGCCAGCAGCTCATGGGACAGGGCATACGAGCAGTACTTC.

This clonotype has ten or more counts. The chain couples TRBV12-3 or TRBV12-4 to TRBJ2-1; TRBD1 is a possible D gene (6 bases). This CDR3 has 15 residues. V was cut by 1 base and J by 6 bases, with 13 bases left in between. The CDR3 nucleotides read TGTGCCAGCAGTTTAGAAGGACAGATGCCCAATGAGCAGTTCTTC. Protein: CASSLEGQMPNEQFF.

The sample holds a few counts of this clonotype. This could be a read error, since a much larger clone is one nucleotide away. This chain joins TRBV20-1 and TRBJ2-7, with TRBD2 matching over 7 bases. The V segment lost 6 bases and the J segment 7 bases; nucleotides outside the gene matches: 12. The germline V gene has CDR1 DFQATT and CDR2 SNEGSKA (reference sequence). This CDR3 contains 13 residues. CDR3 bases: TGCAGTGCCCTACCGGGACTAAAGGAAGAGCAGTACTTC. Translating gives CSALPGLKEEQYF.

At least ten counts were recorded for this clonotype. The chain links TRBV7-2 to TRBJ2-2; 7 positions match TRBD1. Germline loops: CDR1 SGHTA, CDR2 FQGNSA. The length of the CDR3 is 15 residues. Trimming took 7 bases from V and 0 from J; bases not matched to a gene: 5. CDR3 sequence: CASISGQANTGELFF. CDR3 nucleotides: TGTGCCAGCATCTCTGGACAGGCGAACACCGGGGAGCTGTTTTTT.

This clonotype came up many times. This chain links TRBV29-1 with TRBJ1-2; tentatively, D is TRBD1 (5 bases). The V end lost 4 bases, the J end lost 8 bases, and 11 bases lay between the germline ends. The CDR3 is made up of 11 amino acids. Germline loops: CDR1 SQVTM, CDR2 ANQGSEA. This CDR3 reads CSVVVGPGYTF. The CDR3 DNA follows: TGCAGCGTTGTTGTGGGGCCGGGCTACACCTTC.

This clonotype was seen at least ten times. The chain links TRBV29-1 to TRBJ2-1; 9 nucleotides align to TRBD1. Germline values: CDR1 SQVTM, CDR2 ANQGSEA. The CDR3 covers 14 residues. V was clipped by 0 bases and J by 7 bases; unmatched bases: 4. The CDR3 nucleotides read TGCAGCGTTGAAGAACAGGGGGCGGGTAATGAGCAGTTCTTC. Protein: CSVEEQGAGNEQFF.

This chain joins TRBV10-3 and TRBJ1-1; D unresolved. There are 11 residues in the CDR3. V gave up 2 bases and J gave up 5 bases, with 3 bases separating them. The germline CDR1 and CDR2 sequences are ENHRY and SYGVKD. The CDR3 DNA sequence: TGTGCCATCAGTGAGCGGACTGAAGCTTTCTTT. It is translated as CAISERTEAFF.

Ten or more counts support this clonotype. This chain connects TRBV15 to TRBJ2-7; no firm D call. CDR3 size: 15 residues. V shed 1 base and J shed 0 bases, with 10 bases lying between them. Germline V gives CDR1 LNHNV, CDR2 YYDKDF (reference sequence). The CDR3 protein is CATSRGPVGSYEQYF. The CDR3 DNA reads TGTGCCACCAGCAGAGGCCCGGTAGGCTCCTACGAGCAGTACTTC.

This clonotype has ten or more counts. The rearrangement joins TRBV5-4 to TRBJ2-7, with 8 bases that match TRBD1. Trimming took 3 bases from V and 1 from J; bases not matched to a gene: 6. The germline CDR1 and CDR2 sequences are SGHNT and YYREEE (reference sequence). The length of the CDR3 is 15 residues. CDR3 DNA: TGTGCCAGCAGCTGGGACAGGTCTCGATCCTACGAGCAGTACTTC. This codes for CASSWDRSRSYEQYF.

This clonotype was counted many times. The chain uses TRBV27 and TRBJ2-7; 9 bases align to TRBD2. Trimming took 3 bases from V and 1 from J; bases not matched to a gene: 4. Looked up from germline, CDR1 is MNHEY and CDR2 is SMNVEV (reference sequence). The CDR3 runs to 15 residues. In DNA form, the CDR3 reads TGTGCCAGCAGTTTTTCGCGGGGGGGATCCTACGAGCAGTACTTC. It translates to CASSFSRGGSYEQYF.

In this sample, this clonotype turned up many times. The V call is TRBV7-6, the J call TRBJ2-1; 7 bases map to TRBD2. CDR1 and CDR2 (germline): SGHVS, FNYEAQ. With V trimmed by 5 bases and J by 13 bases, 8 bases remained unmatched. This CDR3 spans 12 amino acids. Here the CDR3 DNA reads TGTGCCAGCAGCGATGCGGGACTACAACAGTTCTTC. The encoded protein is CASSDAGLQQFF.